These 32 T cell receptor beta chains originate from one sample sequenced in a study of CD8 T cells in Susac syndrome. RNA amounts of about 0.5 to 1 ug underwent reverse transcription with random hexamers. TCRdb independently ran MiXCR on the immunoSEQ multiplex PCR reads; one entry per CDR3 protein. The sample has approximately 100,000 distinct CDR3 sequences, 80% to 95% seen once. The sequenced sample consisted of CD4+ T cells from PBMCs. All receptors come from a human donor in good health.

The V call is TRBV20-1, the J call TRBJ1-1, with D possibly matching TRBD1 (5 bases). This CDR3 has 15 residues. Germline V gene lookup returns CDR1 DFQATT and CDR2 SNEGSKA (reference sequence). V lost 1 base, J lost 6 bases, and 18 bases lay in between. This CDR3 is CSARGDYGGHPEAFF. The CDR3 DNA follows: TGCAGTGCTAGAGGCGATTATGGGGGTCACCCTGAAGCTTTCTTT.

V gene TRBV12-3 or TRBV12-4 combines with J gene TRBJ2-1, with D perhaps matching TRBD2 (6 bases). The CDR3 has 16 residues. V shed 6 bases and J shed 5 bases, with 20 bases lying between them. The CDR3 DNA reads TGTGCCAGCAGCACCTTAGGCGGGAACGTCGACAATGAGCAGTTCTTC. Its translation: CASSTLGGNVDNEQFF.

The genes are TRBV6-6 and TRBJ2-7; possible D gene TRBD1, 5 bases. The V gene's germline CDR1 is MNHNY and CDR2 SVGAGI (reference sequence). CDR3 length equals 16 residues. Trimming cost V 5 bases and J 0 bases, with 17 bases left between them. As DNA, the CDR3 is TGTGCCAGCAGTCTAATGGGGCAGGCCAGCTCCTACGAGCAGTACTTC. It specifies CASSLMGQASSYEQYF.

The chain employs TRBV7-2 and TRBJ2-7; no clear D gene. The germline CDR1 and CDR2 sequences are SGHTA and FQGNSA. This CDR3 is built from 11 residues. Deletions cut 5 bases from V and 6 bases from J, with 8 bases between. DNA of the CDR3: TGTGCCAGCAGCGGTACGGTCGAGCAGTACTTC. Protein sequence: CASSGTVEQYF.

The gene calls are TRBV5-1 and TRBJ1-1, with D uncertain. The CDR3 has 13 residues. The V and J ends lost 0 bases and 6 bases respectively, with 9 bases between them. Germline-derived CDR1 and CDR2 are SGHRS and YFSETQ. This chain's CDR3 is CASSLEGYPEAFF. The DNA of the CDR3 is TGCGCCAGCAGCTTGGAAGGATACCCTGAAGCTTTCTTT.

The CDR3 DNA is TGCGCCAGCAGCTTGGGACAGCGCTCTGGGGCCAACGTCCTGACTTTC. It translates to CASSLGQRSGANVLTF. J is TRBJ2-6 and V is TRBV5-1; a weak D match, TRBD1 (5 bases). CDR3 length: 16 residues. V dropped 0 bases and J dropped 0 bases, with 7 bases sitting between them. Germline V gene lookup returns CDR1 SGHRS and CDR2 YFSETQ.

The CDR3 protein is CASSGSGRATDTQYF. The CDR3 nucleotides read TGTGCCAGCTCTGGTAGCGGGAGGGCCACAGATACGCAGTATTTT. V and J are TRBV27 and TRBJ2-3; the match to TRBD2 covers 11 bases. Germline lookup yields CDR1 MNHEY and CDR2 SMNVEV (reference sequence). J was trimmed by 2 bases and V by 8 bases; bases with no gene match: 6. The CDR3 has 15 residues.

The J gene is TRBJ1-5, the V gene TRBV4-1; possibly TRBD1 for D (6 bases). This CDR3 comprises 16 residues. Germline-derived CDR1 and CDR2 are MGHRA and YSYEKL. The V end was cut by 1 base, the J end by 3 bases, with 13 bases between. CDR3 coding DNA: TGCGCCAGCAGCCAAGCCGGCAGGGGATACAATCAGCCCCAGCATTTT. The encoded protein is CASSQAGRGYNQPQHF.

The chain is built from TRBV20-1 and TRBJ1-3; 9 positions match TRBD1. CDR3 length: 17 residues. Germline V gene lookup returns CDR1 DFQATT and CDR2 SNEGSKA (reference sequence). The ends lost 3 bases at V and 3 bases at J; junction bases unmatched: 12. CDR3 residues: CSASVPGQGSYGNTIYF. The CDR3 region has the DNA TGCAGTGCTAGCGTCCCGGGACAGGGTTCGTATGGAAACACCATATATTTT.

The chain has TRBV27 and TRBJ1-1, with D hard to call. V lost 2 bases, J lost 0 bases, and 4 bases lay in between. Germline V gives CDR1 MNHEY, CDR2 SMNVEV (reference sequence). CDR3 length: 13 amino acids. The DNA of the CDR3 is TGTGCCAGCAGTTTAACCGTGAACACTGAAGCTTTCTTT. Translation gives CASSLTVNTEAFF.

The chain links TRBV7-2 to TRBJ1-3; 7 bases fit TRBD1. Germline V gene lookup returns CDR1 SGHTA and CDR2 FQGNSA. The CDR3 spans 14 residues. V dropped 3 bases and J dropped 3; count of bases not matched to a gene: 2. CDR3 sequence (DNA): TGTGCCAGCAGCTTTGGACAGGTTGGAAACACCATATATTTT. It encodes CASSFGQVGNTIYF.

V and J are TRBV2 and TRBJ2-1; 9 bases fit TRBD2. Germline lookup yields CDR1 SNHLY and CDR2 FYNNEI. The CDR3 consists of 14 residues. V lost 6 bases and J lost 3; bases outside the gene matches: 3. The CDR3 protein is CASRVSGGYNEQFF. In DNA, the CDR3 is TGTGCCAGCAGGGTTAGCGGGGGCTACAATGAGCAGTTCTTC.

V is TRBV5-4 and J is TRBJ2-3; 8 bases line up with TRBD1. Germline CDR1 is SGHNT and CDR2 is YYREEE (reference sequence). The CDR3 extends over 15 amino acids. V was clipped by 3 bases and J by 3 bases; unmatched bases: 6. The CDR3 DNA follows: TGTGCCAGCAGCTCGGGACAGGTTGGGACAGATACGCAGTATTTT. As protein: CASSSGQVGTDTQYF.

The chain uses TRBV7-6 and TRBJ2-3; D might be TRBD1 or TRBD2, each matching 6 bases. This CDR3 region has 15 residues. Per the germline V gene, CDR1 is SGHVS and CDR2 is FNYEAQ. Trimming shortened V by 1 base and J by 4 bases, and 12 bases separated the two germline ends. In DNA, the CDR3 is TGTGCCAGCAGCTTAGATGAGGGGGAGGCAGATACGCAGTATTTT. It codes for CASSLDEGEADTQYF.

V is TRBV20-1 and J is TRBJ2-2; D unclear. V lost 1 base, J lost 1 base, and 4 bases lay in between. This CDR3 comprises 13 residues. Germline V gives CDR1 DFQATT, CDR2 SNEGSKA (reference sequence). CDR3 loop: CSARGLNTGELFF. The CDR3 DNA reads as TGCAGTGCTAGAGGCCTGAACACCGGGGAGCTGTTTTTT.

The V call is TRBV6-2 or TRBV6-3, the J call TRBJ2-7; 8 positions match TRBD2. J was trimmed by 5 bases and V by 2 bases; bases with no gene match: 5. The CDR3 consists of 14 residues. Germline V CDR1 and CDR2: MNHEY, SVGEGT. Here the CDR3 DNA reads TGTGCCAGCAGTTACACCGGGGGGGGCGACGAGCAGTACTTC. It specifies CASSYTGGGDEQYF.

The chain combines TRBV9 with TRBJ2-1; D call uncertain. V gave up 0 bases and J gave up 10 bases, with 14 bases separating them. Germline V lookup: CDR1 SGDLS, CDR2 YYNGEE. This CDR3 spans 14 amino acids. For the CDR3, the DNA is TGTGCCAGCAGCGTAGGATACGGTGCTCTGGAGCAGTTCTTC. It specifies CASSVGYGALEQFF.

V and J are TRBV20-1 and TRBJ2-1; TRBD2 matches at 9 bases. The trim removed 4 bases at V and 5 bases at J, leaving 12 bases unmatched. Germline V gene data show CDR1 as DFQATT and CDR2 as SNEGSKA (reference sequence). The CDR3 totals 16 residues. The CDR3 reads CSATHLAGFQDNEQFF. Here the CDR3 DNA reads TGCAGTGCTACCCATCTAGCGGGGTTCCAGGACAATGAGCAGTTCTTC.

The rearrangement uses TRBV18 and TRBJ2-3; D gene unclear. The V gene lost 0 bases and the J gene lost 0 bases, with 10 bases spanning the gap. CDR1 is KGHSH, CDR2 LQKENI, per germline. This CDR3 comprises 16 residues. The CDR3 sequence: CASSPPGTRSTDTQYF. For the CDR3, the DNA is TGTGCCAGCTCACCACCGGGAACTCGGAGCACAGATACGCAGTATTTT. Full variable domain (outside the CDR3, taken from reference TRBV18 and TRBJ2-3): NAGVMQNPRHLVRRRGQEARLRCSPMKGHSHVYWYRQLPEEGLKFMVYLQKENIIDESGMPKERFSAEFPKEGPSILRIQQVVRGDSAAYFCASSPPGTRSTDTQYFGPGTRLTVL.

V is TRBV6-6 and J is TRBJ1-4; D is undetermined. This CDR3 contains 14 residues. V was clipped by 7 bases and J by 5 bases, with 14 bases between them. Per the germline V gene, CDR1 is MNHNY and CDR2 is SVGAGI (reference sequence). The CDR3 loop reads CASTPYRGNEKLFF. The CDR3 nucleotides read TGTGCCAGCACCCCCTACCGAGGGAATGAAAAACTGTTTTTT.

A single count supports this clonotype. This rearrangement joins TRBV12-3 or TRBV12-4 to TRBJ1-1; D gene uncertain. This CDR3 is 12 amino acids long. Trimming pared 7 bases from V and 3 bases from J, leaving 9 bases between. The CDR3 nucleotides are TGTGCCAGCAAGCGGCTGGACACTGAAGCTTTCTTT. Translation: CASKRLDTEAFF.

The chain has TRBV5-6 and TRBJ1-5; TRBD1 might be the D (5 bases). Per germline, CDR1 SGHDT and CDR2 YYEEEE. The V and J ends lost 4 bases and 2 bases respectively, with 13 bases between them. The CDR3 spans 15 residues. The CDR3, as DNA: TGTGCCAGCAGCCAGGGACCCGGTGGCAATCAGCCCCAGCATTTT. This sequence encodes CASSQGPGGNQPQHF.

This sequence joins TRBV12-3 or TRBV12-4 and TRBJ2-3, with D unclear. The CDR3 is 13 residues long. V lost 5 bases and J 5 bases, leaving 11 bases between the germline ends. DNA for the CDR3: TGTGCCAGCAGTAGACGGTTGGAAGATACGCAGTATTTT. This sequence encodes CASSRRLEDTQYF.

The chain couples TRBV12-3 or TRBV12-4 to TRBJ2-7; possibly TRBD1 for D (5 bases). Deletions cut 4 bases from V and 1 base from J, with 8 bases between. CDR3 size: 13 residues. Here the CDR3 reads CASSSQVSYEQYF. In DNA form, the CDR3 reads TGTGCCAGCAGTTCACAGGTTTCCTACGAGCAGTACTTC.

The CDR3 DNA sequence: TGTGCCAGCAGCTCACACCTCGACGGAACCTATGGCTACACCTTC. Amino acids: CASSSHLDGTYGYTF. The V and J genes are TRBV13 and TRBJ1-2; D remains ambiguous. V lost 4 bases to trimming and J lost 4 bases, with 16 bases between them. Per germline, CDR1 PRHDT and CDR2 FYEKMQ (reference sequence). CDR3 length equals 15 residues.

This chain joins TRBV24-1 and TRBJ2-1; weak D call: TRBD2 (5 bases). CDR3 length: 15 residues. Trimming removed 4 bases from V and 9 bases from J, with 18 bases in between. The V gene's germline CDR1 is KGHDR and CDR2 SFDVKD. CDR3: CATSEPGRGEGEQFF. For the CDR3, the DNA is TGTGCCACCAGTGAACCGGGCCGCGGAGAGGGTGAGCAGTTCTTC.

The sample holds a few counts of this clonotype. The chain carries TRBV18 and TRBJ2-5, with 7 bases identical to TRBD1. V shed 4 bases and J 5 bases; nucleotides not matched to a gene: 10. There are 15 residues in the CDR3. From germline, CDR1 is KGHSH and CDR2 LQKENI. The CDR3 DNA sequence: TGTGCCAGCTCACATCCGACAGGGAAATTGGAGACCCAGTACTTC. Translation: CASSHPTGKLETQYF. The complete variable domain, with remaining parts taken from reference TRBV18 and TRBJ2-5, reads NAGVMQNPRHLVRRRGQEARLRCSPMKGHSHVYWYRQLPEEGLKFMVYLQKENIIDESGMPKERFSAEFPKEGPSILRIQQVVRGDSAAYFCASSHPTGKLETQYFGPGTRLLVL.

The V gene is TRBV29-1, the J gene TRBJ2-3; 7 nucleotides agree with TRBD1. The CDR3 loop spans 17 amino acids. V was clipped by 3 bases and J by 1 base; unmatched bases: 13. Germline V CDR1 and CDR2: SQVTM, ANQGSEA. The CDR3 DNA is TGCAGCGTTGAGAGGATTACAGGGGCCACCCGCACAGATACGCAGTATTTT. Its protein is CSVERITGATRTDTQYF.

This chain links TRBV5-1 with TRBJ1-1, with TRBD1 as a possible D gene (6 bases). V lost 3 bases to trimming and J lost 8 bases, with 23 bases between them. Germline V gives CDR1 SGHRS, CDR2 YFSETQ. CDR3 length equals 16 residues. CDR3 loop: CASSCEMGLRTVEAFF. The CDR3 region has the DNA TGCGCCAGCAGCTGTGAGATGGGCCTCCGGACAGTCGAAGCTTTCTTT.

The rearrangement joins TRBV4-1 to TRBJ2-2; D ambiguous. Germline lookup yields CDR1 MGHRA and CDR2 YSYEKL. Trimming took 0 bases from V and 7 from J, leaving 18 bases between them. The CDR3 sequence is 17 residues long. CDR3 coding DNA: TGCGCCAGCAGCCAAGAAATAGCTGTCCTTTGGCACGGGGAGCTGTTTTTT. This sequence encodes CASSQEIAVLWHGELFF.

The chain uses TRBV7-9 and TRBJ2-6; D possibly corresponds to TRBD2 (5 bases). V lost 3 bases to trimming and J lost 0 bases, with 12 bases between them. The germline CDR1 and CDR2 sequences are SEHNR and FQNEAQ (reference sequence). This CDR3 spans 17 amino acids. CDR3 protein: CASSFFTSGSGANVLTF. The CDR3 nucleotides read TGTGCCAGCAGCTTTTTTACTAGTGGCTCTGGGGCCAACGTCCTGACTTTC.

CDR3 protein: CASSWDTGELFF. CDR3 coding DNA: TGCGCCAGCAGCTGGGACACCGGGGAGCTGTTTTTT. The chain carries TRBV5-1 and TRBJ2-2, with D unresolved. The CDR3 runs to 12 residues. Germline CDR1 reads SGHRS; CDR2 reads YFSETQ. Deletions cut 3 bases from V and 3 bases from J, with 3 bases between.